This T cell receptor (beta chain) emerged from a study of CD4 and CD8 cells across lung adenocarcinoma regions. TCRdb called the PCR reads again in MiXCR, with one record for every CDR3 protein. Altogether 20,000 to 25,000 distinct CDR3 sequences are present, roughly 54% being singletons, with the ten largest covering under 35%. Localized lung adenocarcinoma, a non-small cell lung cancer, affected the donors. The germline CDR1 and CDR2 sequences are SGHRS and YFSETQ. Losses at the gene ends were 2 bases for V and 3 bases for J; bases not matched to a gene: 5. CDR3 size: 15 residues. The specimen was CD8+ T cells from the center of a lung tumor. This sequence was found in a female donor with lung adenocarcinoma. The CD4 and CD8 labels of this study may be unreliable. The rearrangement uses TRBV5-1 and TRBJ2-7; 10 nucleotides align to TRBD1. The CDR3 region has the DNA TGCGCCAGCAGCTTTGGGACAGGGGAGGTCTACGAGCAGTACTTC. Amino acid sequence: CASSFGTGEVYEQYF.